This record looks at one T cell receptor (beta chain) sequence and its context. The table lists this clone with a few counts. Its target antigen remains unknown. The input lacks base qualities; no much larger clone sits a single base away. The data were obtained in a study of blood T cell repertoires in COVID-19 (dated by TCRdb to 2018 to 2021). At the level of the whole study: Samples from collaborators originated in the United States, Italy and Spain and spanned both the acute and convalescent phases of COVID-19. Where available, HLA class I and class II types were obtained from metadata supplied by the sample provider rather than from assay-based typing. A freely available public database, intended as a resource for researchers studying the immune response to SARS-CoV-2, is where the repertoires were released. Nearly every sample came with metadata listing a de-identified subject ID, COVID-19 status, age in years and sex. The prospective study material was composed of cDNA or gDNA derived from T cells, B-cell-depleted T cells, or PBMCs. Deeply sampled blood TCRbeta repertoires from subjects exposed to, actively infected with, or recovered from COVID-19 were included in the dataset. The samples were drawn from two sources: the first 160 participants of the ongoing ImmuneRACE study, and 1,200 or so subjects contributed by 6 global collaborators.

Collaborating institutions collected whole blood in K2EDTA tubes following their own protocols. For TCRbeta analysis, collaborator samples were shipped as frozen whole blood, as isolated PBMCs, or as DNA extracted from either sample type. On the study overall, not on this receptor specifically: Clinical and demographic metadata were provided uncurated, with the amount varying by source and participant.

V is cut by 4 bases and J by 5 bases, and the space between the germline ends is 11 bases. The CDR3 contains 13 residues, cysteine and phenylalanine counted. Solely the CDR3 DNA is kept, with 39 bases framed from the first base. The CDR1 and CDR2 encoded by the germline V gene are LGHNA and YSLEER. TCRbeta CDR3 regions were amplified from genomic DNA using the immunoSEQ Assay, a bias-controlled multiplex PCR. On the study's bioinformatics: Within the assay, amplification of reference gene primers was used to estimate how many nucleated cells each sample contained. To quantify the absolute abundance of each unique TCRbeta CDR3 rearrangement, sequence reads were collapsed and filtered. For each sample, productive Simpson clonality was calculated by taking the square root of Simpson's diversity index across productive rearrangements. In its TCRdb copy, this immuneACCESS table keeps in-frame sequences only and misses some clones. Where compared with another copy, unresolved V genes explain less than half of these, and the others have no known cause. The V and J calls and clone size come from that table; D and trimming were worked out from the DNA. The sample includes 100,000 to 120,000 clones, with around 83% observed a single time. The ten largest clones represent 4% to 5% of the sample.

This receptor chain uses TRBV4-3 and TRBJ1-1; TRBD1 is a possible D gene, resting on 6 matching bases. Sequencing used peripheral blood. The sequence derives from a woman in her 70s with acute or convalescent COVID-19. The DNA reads TGCGCCAGCAGCCTCAAGAGGGGGACTGAAGCTTTCTTT. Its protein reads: CASSLKRGTEAFF.